These T cell receptor beta chains were read from a single sample in a study of T-cell reconstitution after alpha-beta-depleted transplantation in children. One entry per CDR3 protein results from TCRdb running MiXCR on the PCR reads. The sample includes some 350,000 distinct CDR3 sequences, over 9% of them seen just once. The input for sequencing was PBMCs from the stem cell graft donor, taken from the stem cell graft. The receptors shown here come from a human donor who donated a stem cell graft to a child with acute lymphoblastic leukemia. Both conserved end residues are part of each CDR3. The D gene is left open where the match is weak. The size entry is marked missing in some rows and otherwise reads once, few, many or a size class.

abundance: -
j_gene: TRBJ2-7
d_gene: TRBD1
v_gene: TRBV6-5
CDR3nt: TGTGCCAGCAGTTATGGACAGGGGGGCAACGAGCAGTACTTC
CDR3aa: CASSYGQGGNEQYF

abundance: -
j_gene: TRBJ2-2
d_gene: -
v_gene: TRBV5-1
CDR3nt: TGCGCCAGCAGCCCAACGGCTAGCGCTAACACCGGGGAGCTGTTTTTT
CDR3aa: CASSPTASANTGELFF

abundance: -
j_gene: TRBJ2-7
d_gene: -
v_gene: TRBV29-1
CDR3nt: TGCAGCGTTGAAACAGGGAGGTACGAGCAGTACTTC
CDR3aa: CSVETGRYEQYF

abundance: -
j_gene: TRBJ2-1
d_gene: TRBD2
v_gene: TRBV4-1
CDR3nt: TGCGCCAGCAGCCAATTTAGCGGGAGAGGGGACAATGAGCAGTTCTTC
CDR3aa: CASSQFSGRGDNEQFF

abundance: -
j_gene: TRBJ1-1
d_gene: -
v_gene: TRBV10-3
CDR3nt: TGTGCCATCAGTGAGACTCAGAGGGGCCCAGACTTGAACACTGAAGCTTTCTTT
CDR3aa: CAISETQRGPDLNTEAFF

abundance: few
j_gene: TRBJ2-7
d_gene: TRBD2
v_gene: TRBV15
CDR3nt: TGTGCCACCAGCAGAGATCGACTAGCGGTCTCCTACGAGCAGTACTTC
CDR3aa: CATSRDRLAVSYEQYF

abundance: few
j_gene: TRBJ2-3
d_gene: TRBD1
v_gene: TRBV28
CDR3nt: TGTGCCAGCAGTTTCAGGGGGCAATTGGATACGCAGTATTTT
CDR3aa: CASSFRGQLDTQYF

abundance: -
j_gene: TRBJ1-4
d_gene: -
v_gene: TRBV2
CDR3nt: TGTGCCAGCAGCGTTACAAGTACCCAAAATGAAAAACTGTTTTTT
CDR3aa: CASSVTSTQNEKLFF

abundance: -
j_gene: TRBJ1-4
d_gene: -
v_gene: TRBV7-9
CDR3nt: TGTGCCAGCAGCCCGGGCCTCTCGGGAGAAAAACTGTTTTTT
CDR3aa: CASSPGLSGEKLFF

abundance: many
j_gene: TRBJ2-4
d_gene: -
v_gene: TRBV28
CDR3nt: TGTGCCAGCAGTTCTCCCCGGGAGTTTGGAAACATTCAGTACTTC
CDR3aa: CASSSPREFGNIQYF

abundance: -
j_gene: TRBJ2-1
d_gene: -
v_gene: TRBV19
CDR3nt: TGTGCCAGTAGTATACAGAGCGCTAGCTCCTACAATGAGCAGTTCTTC
CDR3aa: CASSIQSASSYNEQFF

abundance: few
j_gene: TRBJ2-3
d_gene: -
v_gene: TRBV29-1
CDR3nt: TGCAGCGTTGGCAGGGGTGGCACAGATACGCAGTATTTT
CDR3aa: CSVGRGGTDTQYF

abundance: -
j_gene: TRBJ2-3
d_gene: TRBD2
v_gene: TRBV5-1
CDR3nt: TGCGCCAGCAGCTTTGAACTAGCGGACCCTAGCACAGATACGCAGTATTTT
CDR3aa: CASSFELADPSTDTQYF

abundance: many
j_gene: TRBJ2-1
d_gene: -
v_gene: TRBV7-8
CDR3nt: TGTGCCAGCAGCTTAGGGGTTAGCTCCTACAATGAGCAGTTCTTC
CDR3aa: CASSLGVSSYNEQFF

abundance: few
j_gene: TRBJ2-5
d_gene: TRBD2
v_gene: TRBV29-1
CDR3nt: TGCAGCGTTGAAGCGGGGGGGGAGACCCAGTACTTC
CDR3aa: CSVEAGGETQYF

abundance: -
j_gene: TRBJ2-6
d_gene: -
v_gene: TRBV4-1
CDR3nt: TGCGCCAGCAGCCCCCAGGCAGGGGTGGGCCCTGGGGCCAACGTCCTGACTTTC
CDR3aa: CASSPQAGVGPGANVLTF

abundance: -
j_gene: TRBJ1-1
d_gene: -
v_gene: TRBV9
CDR3nt: TGTGCCAGCAGCGTAGGGTGGGGGCCACGGGCTGAAGCTTTCTTT
CDR3aa: CASSVGWGPRAEAFF

abundance: many
j_gene: TRBJ2-1
d_gene: -
v_gene: TRBV11-2
CDR3nt: TGTGCCAGCAGCTTACTCAGGGGGGGACACAGCTCCTACAATGAGCAGTTCTTC
CDR3aa: CASSLLRGGHSSYNEQFF

abundance: -
j_gene: TRBJ2-7
d_gene: -
v_gene: TRBV7-9
CDR3nt: TGTGCCAGCAGCTTAGTGGGGGGGGCAGGGGGATCCTACGAGCAGTACTTC
CDR3aa: CASSLVGGAGGSYEQYF

abundance: -
j_gene: TRBJ2-6
d_gene: -
v_gene: TRBV7-2
CDR3nt: TGTGCCAGCAGGCGAGAACAGGCTTACTCTGGGGCCAACGTCCTGACTTTC
CDR3aa: CASRREQAYSGANVLTF

abundance: many
j_gene: TRBJ1-2
d_gene: -
v_gene: TRBV9
CDR3nt: TGTGCCAGCAGCGTAGGTGCGGAGACTAGGGGCTACACCTTC
CDR3aa: CASSVGAETRGYTF

abundance: many
j_gene: TRBJ1-5
d_gene: -
v_gene: TRBV12-3/TRBV12-4
CDR3nt: TGTGCCAGCAGTTTGATACAGGGTAATCAGCCCCAGCATTTT
CDR3aa: CASSLIQGNQPQHF

abundance: few
j_gene: TRBJ2-2
d_gene: TRBD2
v_gene: TRBV6-5
CDR3nt: TGTGCCAGCAGTTACCGACTGGGAGGGCACACCGGGGAGCTGTTTTTT
CDR3aa: CASSYRLGGHTGELFF

abundance: -
j_gene: TRBJ2-1
d_gene: -
v_gene: TRBV9
CDR3nt: TGTGCCAGCAGCGTAGAGGCCAGAGGGCGATATGAGCAGTTCTTC
CDR3aa: CASSVEARGRYEQFF

abundance: -
j_gene: TRBJ2-2
d_gene: -
v_gene: TRBV12-3/TRBV12-4
CDR3nt: TGTGCCAGCAGTCGGCCGGTGGGGCGCACCGGGGAGCTGTTTTTT
CDR3aa: CASSRPVGRTGELFF

abundance: -
j_gene: TRBJ1-1
d_gene: -
v_gene: TRBV12-3/TRBV12-4
CDR3nt: TGTGCCAGCAGTTTGCGTTTCAGGGCAGATGAAGCTTTCTTT
CDR3aa: CASSLRFRADEAFF

abundance: many
j_gene: TRBJ2-1
d_gene: TRBD1
v_gene: TRBV7-9
CDR3nt: TGTGCCATCACAGGACAGGGCTCTAGGAATGAGCAGTTCTTC
CDR3aa: CAITGQGSRNEQFF

abundance: few
j_gene: TRBJ2-2
d_gene: -
v_gene: TRBV15
CDR3nt: TGTGCCACCAGGAGCGGGACAGAAGGGTACACCGGGGAGCTGTTTTTT
CDR3aa: CATRSGTEGYTGELFF

abundance: -
j_gene: TRBJ1-2
d_gene: -
v_gene: TRBV7-9
CDR3nt: TGTGCCAGCAGAAACGGCTTGGGGGGCCACTATGGCTACACCTTC
CDR3aa: CASRNGLGGHYGYTF

abundance: few
j_gene: TRBJ2-1
d_gene: TRBD2
v_gene: TRBV27
CDR3nt: TGTGCCAGCAGTTCGATCGGACTAGCGGGAGGGCCTAGCTCCTACAATGAGCAGTTCTTC
CDR3aa: CASSSIGLAGGPSSYNEQFF

abundance: -
j_gene: TRBJ2-1
d_gene: TRBD2
v_gene: TRBV5-1
CDR3nt: TGCGCCAGCAGCCGGGGGGGGCGGTGGAATGAGCAGTTCTTC
CDR3aa: CASSRGGRWNEQFF

abundance: -
j_gene: TRBJ2-1
d_gene: TRBD2
v_gene: TRBV29-1
CDR3nt: TGCAGCGCAGCCAAGACTAGCGGGATCAATGAGCAGTTCTTC
CDR3aa: CSAAKTSGINEQFF

abundance: many
j_gene: TRBJ2-1
d_gene: -
v_gene: TRBV20-1
CDR3nt: TGCAGTGCTAGAGACTACAATGAGCAGTTCTTC
CDR3aa: CSARDYNEQFF

abundance: many
j_gene: TRBJ2-7
d_gene: -
v_gene: TRBV4-3
CDR3nt: TGCGCCAGCAGCCAAGCAGGGGCATACGAGCAGTACTTC
CDR3aa: CASSQAGAYEQYF

abundance: -
j_gene: TRBJ2-7
d_gene: TRBD2
v_gene: TRBV9
CDR3nt: TGTGCCAGCAGCGTAGATTCGGGGGGTGGCGAGCAGTACTTC
CDR3aa: CASSVDSGGGEQYF

abundance: -
j_gene: TRBJ1-6
d_gene: -
v_gene: TRBV5-1
CDR3nt: TGCGCCAGCAGCTTGTTTTCCAGGGATAACAATTCACCCCTCCACTTT
CDR3aa: CASSLFSRDNNSPLHF

abundance: -
j_gene: TRBJ2-1
d_gene: -
v_gene: TRBV2
CDR3nt: TGTGCCAGCTTTGGAGAGCCTCCGGGTTCCTACAATGAGCAGTTCTTC
CDR3aa: CASFGEPPGSYNEQFF

abundance: -
j_gene: TRBJ1-5
d_gene: -
v_gene: TRBV6-6
CDR3nt: TGTGCCAGCAGCTCTATGAGCAATCAGCCCCAGCATTTT
CDR3aa: CASSSMSNQPQHF

abundance: few
j_gene: TRBJ2-7
d_gene: TRBD2
v_gene: TRBV5-1
CDR3nt: TGCGCCAGCAGCTTTGGTCTAGCGGGTATCTACGAGCAGTACTTC
CDR3aa: CASSFGLAGIYEQYF

abundance: -
j_gene: TRBJ2-7
d_gene: -
v_gene: TRBV28
CDR3nt: TGTGCCAGCAGCTATAATGACGACCGCCCCTCCTACGAGCAGTACTTC
CDR3aa: CASSYNDDRPSYEQYF

abundance: -
j_gene: TRBJ2-7
d_gene: -
v_gene: TRBV6-2/TRBV6-3
CDR3nt: TGTGCCAGCAGTTACTCGCGACATGGCGGGATTTGGAGGCCAAGCTCCTACGAGCAGTACTTC
CDR3aa: CASSYSRHGGIWRPSSYEQYF

abundance: many
j_gene: TRBJ2-3
d_gene: -
v_gene: TRBV7-2
CDR3nt: TGTGCCAGCAGCTTATCGCGCAGCACAGATACGCAGTATTTT
CDR3aa: CASSLSRSTDTQYF

abundance: few
j_gene: TRBJ2-1
d_gene: -
v_gene: TRBV28
CDR3nt: TGTGCCAGCAGTTTTGGGGGGCAGAACCATGAGCAGTTCTTC
CDR3aa: CASSFGGQNHEQFF

abundance: -
j_gene: TRBJ2-1
d_gene: TRBD2
v_gene: TRBV20-1
CDR3nt: TGCAGTGCTAGGATTGACGGGACTACAAGCCACGATGAGCAGTTCTTC
CDR3aa: CSARIDGTTSHDEQFF

abundance: many
j_gene: TRBJ2-3
d_gene: TRBD2
v_gene: TRBV10-3
CDR3nt: TGTGCCACCGGGACTAGCGGTTACACAGATACGCAGTATTTT
CDR3aa: CATGTSGYTDTQYF

abundance: -
j_gene: TRBJ2-7
d_gene: TRBD2
v_gene: TRBV14
CDR3nt: TGTGCCAGCAGCCAAAACGCGGGACTAGCGGCCCGCGAGCAGTACTTC
CDR3aa: CASSQNAGLAAREQYF

abundance: -
j_gene: TRBJ2-1
d_gene: TRBD2
v_gene: TRBV7-6
CDR3nt: TGTGCCAGCAGCTTAATTCTAGCGGGAGACTCCTACAATGAGCAGTTCTTC
CDR3aa: CASSLILAGDSYNEQFF

abundance: many
j_gene: TRBJ1-5
d_gene: -
v_gene: TRBV7-2
CDR3nt: TGCGCCAGCAGCTTGGATAGCGGCAATCAGCCCCAGCATTTT
CDR3aa: CASSLDSGNQPQHF

abundance: -
j_gene: TRBJ2-7
d_gene: -
v_gene: TRBV28
CDR3nt: TGTGCCAGCAGTTTTTCTCCCAGCTCCTACGAGCAGTACTTC
CDR3aa: CASSFSPSSYEQYF

abundance: many
j_gene: TRBJ2-3
d_gene: -
v_gene: TRBV10-3
CDR3nt: TGTGCCATCAGTGCAGGTCGGGGCAACACAGATACGCAGTATTTT
CDR3aa: CAISAGRGNTDTQYF

abundance: few
j_gene: TRBJ2-3
d_gene: TRBD2
v_gene: TRBV20-1
CDR3nt: TGCAGTGCTAGAGAAGGGACTAGCGGGAGAGCTTTT
CDR3aa: CSAREGTSGRAF